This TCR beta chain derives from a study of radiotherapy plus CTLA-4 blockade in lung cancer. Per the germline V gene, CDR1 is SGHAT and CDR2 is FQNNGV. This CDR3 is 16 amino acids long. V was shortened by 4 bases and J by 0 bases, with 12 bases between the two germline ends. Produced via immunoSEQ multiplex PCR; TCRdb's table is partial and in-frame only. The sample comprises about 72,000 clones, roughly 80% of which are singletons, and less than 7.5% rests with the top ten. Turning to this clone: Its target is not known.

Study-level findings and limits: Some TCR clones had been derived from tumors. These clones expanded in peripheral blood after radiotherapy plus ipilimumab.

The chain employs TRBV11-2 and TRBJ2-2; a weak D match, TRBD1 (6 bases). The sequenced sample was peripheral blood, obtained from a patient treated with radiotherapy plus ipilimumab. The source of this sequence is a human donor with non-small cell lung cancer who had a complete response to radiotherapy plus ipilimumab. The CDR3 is CASSSHRDANTGELFF. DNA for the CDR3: TGTGCCAGCAGCTCCCACAGGGACGCGAACACCGGGGAGCTGTTTTTT.